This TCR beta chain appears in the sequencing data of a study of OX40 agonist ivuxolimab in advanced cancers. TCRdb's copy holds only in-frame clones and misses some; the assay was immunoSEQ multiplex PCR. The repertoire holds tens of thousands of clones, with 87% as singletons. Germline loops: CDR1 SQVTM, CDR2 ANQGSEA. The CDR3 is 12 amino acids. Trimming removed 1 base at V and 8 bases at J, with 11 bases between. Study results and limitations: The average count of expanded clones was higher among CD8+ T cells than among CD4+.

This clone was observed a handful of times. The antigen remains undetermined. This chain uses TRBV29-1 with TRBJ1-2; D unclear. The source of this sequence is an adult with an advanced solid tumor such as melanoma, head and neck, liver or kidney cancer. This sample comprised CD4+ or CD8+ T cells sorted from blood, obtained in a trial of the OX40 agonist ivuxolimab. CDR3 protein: CSVEVPLRGYTF. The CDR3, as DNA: TGCAGCGTTGAAGTTCCCCTGCGAGGCTACACCTTC.